This TCR beta chain emerged from a study of shared clonotypes between healthy human individuals. Broader study findings: Depth was large, yet rarefaction showed that sorted-subset sequencing was incomplete.

Genomic DNA (from each subset) was split evenly across several immunoSEQ plates. Measured with immunoSEQ multiplex PCR; TCRdb has only the in-frame clones, and not every one. The top ten clones hold about a tenth of a sample with approximately 340,000 clones, about 74% of them seen once. This clone was seen only a few times. Its antigen is unknown. The donors, healthy adults who were HIV-negative, had experienced no recent acute infections or vaccinations. A split of CD4+ cells into CD45RA+ naive and CD45RA-negative memory subsets was performed. The germline V and J ends were trimmed by 3 bases and 3 bases, with 6 bases remaining between them. The CDR3 contains 13 residues. The germline gives CDR1 MDHEN, CDR2 SYDVKM.

Sequenced: memory CD4+ T cells sorted from blood. The subset was: CD45RA-negative fraction. This chain joins TRBV28 and TRBJ1-5; D ambiguous. The origin of this receptor is a man aged 30-40 years in good health. The CDR3 reads CASSFGNNQPQHF. In nucleotides, the CDR3 is TGTGCCAGCAGTTTTGGTAACAATCAGCCCCAGCATTTT. Full variable domain (remainder filled in from reference TRBV28 and TRBJ1-5): DVKVTQSSRYLVKRTGEKVFLECVQDMDHENMFWYRQDPGLGLRLIYFSYDVKMKEKGDIPEGYSVSREKKERFSLILESASTNQTSMYLCASSFGNNQPQHFGDGTRLSIL.